Shown below are 3 T cell receptor beta chains from a single sample sequenced in a study of identical twins. TCRdb re-analysed the 5' RACE reads in MiXCR, keeping a single row per CDR3 protein. This sample has about 220,000 distinct CDR3 sequences, with less than 10% found just once. The sample was memory (CD45RO+) T cells sorted from blood. The source is a young woman in good health.

The rearrangement joins TRBV29-1 to TRBJ1-1, with D perhaps TRBD1 (5 bases). Per germline, CDR1 SQVTM and CDR2 ANQGSEA. This CDR3 is built from 11 residues. Deletions cut 5 bases from V and 11 bases from J, with 15 bases between. The CDR3 protein is CSVTGGVRAFF. Here the CDR3 DNA reads TGCAGCGTTACGGGGGGGGTTAGGGCTTTCTTT. Full variable domain (remainder filled in from reference TRBV29-1 and TRBJ1-1): SAVISQKPSRDICQRGTSLTIQCQVDSQVTMMFWYRQQPGQSLTLIATANQGSEATYESGFVIDKFPISRPNLTFSTLTVSNMSPEDSSIYLCSVTGGVRAFFGQGTRLTVV.

J is TRBJ2-3 and V is TRBV7-8, with 9 bases aligning to TRBD2. V was clipped by 3 bases and J by 5 bases; unmatched bases: 3. Germline V lookup: CDR1 SGHVS, CDR2 FQNEAQ. The CDR3 runs to 14 residues. CDR3 region: CASSFSGSLDTQYF. The CDR3 DNA follows: TGTGCCAGCAGCTTTAGCGGGAGTCTAGATACGCAGTATTTT.

The chain employs TRBV10-3 and TRBJ2-2, with 8 bases fitting TRBD2. Trimming at V came to 11 bases and at J to 2 bases, leaving 10 bases not matched to a gene. Germline loops: CDR1 ENHRY, CDR2 SYGVKD. The CDR3 sequence is 15 residues long. The CDR3 loop reads CASLAGTINTGELFF. In DNA form, the CDR3 reads TGTGCCTCTTTAGCGGGGACCATCAACACCGGGGAGCTGTTTTTT.